These 3 T cell receptor beta chains share one sample of origin, sequenced in a study of blood T cells in healthy people across ages. Sample-barcoded 5' priming and a J-beta primer mix drove a second PCR of roughly 7 to 11 cycles. Each CDR3 protein is one row after TCRdb ran MiXCR on the 5' RACE reads. The sample includes 750,000 to 950,000 distinct CDR3 sequences, about a quarter of them seen just once. These same records also appear under a second study, on T cells of mothers and their children.

The material sequenced was blood. These receptors all stem from a boy aged 5-17 years in good health.

This clonotype was detected a few times. The chain has TRBV5-1 and TRBJ2-6; 7 bases map to TRBD1. V shed 3 bases, J shed 2 bases, and the junction held 8 bases outside the gene matches. CDR3 length: 17 amino acids. Germline CDR1 SGHRS, CDR2 YFSETQ. CDR3 sequence: CASSSTGAGTGANVLTF. CDR3 nucleotides: TGCGCCAGCAGCTCCACAGGGGCTGGTACTGGGGCCAACGTCCTGACTTTC.

V usage is TRBV5-1 and J usage is TRBJ2-4; 8 bases align to TRBD1. Per the germline V gene, CDR1 is SGHRS and CDR2 is YFSETQ. The CDR3 has 16 residues. The trim removed 4 bases at V and 4 bases at J, leaving 10 bases unmatched. The CDR3 region has the DNA TGCGCCAGCAGCCCCGGACAGGGCGCTATGAAAAACATTCAGTACTTC. Translating it yields CASSPGQGAMKNIQYF.

This clonotype has more than one count but fewer than ten. This rearrangement joins TRBV7-9 to TRBJ2-5; a weak D match, TRBD1 (7 bases). Germline CDR1 is SEHNR and CDR2 is FQNEAQ (reference sequence). Trimming took off 3 bases at V and 1 base at J, with 15 bases between the two ends. This CDR3 spans 16 amino acids. CDR3 amino acids: CASSFQGGFIQETQYF. The CDR3 DNA is TGTGCCAGCAGCTTCCAGGGGGGCTTCATCCAAGAGACCCAGTACTTC.